A selection of T cell receptor beta chains follows, all from one sample in a study of Ad26.COV2.S vaccination and SARS-CoV-2 variants. TCRdb's table, derived via immunoSEQ multiplex PCR, lists solely in-frame clones and lacks some. The table lists about 250,000 clones, 70% to 90% of them singletons, with about 3.6% in the top ten. The sequenced sample was peripheral blood, obtained in a trial of Ad26.COV2.S vaccine versus placebo. These receptors all come from a person between 18 and 59 years old who received the Ad26.COV2.S COVID-19 vaccine or a placebo. CDR3s include the opening cysteine and the closing phenylalanine or tryptophan. The D gene is left open where the match is weak. Clone size appears in some rows only: once, few, many, or a class for an expanded clone.

TRBJ2-4 . 19 . TRBV7-2 CASSLDRVGREAAKNIQYF TGTGCCAGCAGCTTAGATCGGGTTGGACGGGAAGCGGCCAAGAACATTCAGTACTTC
TRBJ2-1 . 16 TRBD2 TRBV5-4 CASSTRGAGGGNEQFF TGTGCCAGCAGCACCCGGGGGGCGGGAGGGGGCAATGAGCAGTTCTTC
TRBJ1-2 . 13 TRBD1 TRBV3-1/TRBV3-2 CASRRTGGYGYTF TGTGCCAGCAGGAGGACAGGGGGCTATGGCTACACCTTC
TRBJ2-7 . 15 . TRBV7-3 CASSLLPGDHYEQYF TGTGCCAGCAGCTTACTGCCAGGGGATCACTACGAGCAGTACTTC
TRBJ2-7 . 17 . TRBV4-1 CASSPIPWGSLNYEQYF TGCGCCAGCAGTCCAATTCCGTGGGGGTCCTTAAACTACGAGCAGTACTTC
TRBJ1-1 once 13 . TRBV7-9 CASSPGGGTEAFF TGTGCCAGCAGCCCGGGCGGCGGGACTGAAGCTTTCTTT
TRBJ2-1 . 13 TRBD1 TRBV12-3/TRBV12-4 CASSPSRGYEQFF TGTGCCAGCAGCCCATCCAGGGGGTATGAGCAGTTCTTC
TRBJ1-3 few 13 TRBD1 TRBV30 CAWGQNSGNTIYF TGTGCGTGGGGACAGAACTCTGGAAACACCATATATTTT
TRBJ2-3 . 15 . TRBV11-2 CASRKPGLSTDTQYF TGTGCCAGCAGGAAACCGGGACTCAGCACAGATACGCAGTATTTT
TRBJ1-2 . 15 . TRBV5-4 CASSLAVGLQYGYTF TGTGCCAGCAGCTTGGCCGTCGGGCTTCAGTATGGCTACACCTTC
TRBJ2-3 . 17 TRBD2 TRBV5-4 CASSLGGVSGGTDTQYF TGTGCCAGCAGCTTGGGAGGAGTTAGCGGGGGCACAGATACGCAGTATTTT
TRBJ1-2 . 14 . TRBV25-1 CASIDDRQAGGYTF TGTGCCAGCATTGACGACCGGCAAGCGGGGGGCTACACCTTC
TRBJ1-3 . 17 TRBD1 TRBV14 CASSQRQGAISANTIYF TGTGCCAGCAGCCAAAGACAGGGAGCAATATCGGCAAACACCATATATTTT
TRBJ1-2 . 13 . TRBV27 CASSLSLSYGYTF TGTGCCAGCAGTTTATCGTTGAGTTATGGCTACACCTTC
TRBJ2-7 . 15 TRBD1 TRBV5-6 CASSLMGTGPHEQYF TGTGCCAGCAGCTTGATGGGGACAGGGCCCCACGAGCAGTACTTC
TRBJ2-2 . 13 . TRBV13 CASSPPYSGELFF TGTGCCAGCAGCCCACCCTATTCCGGGGAGCTGTTTTTT
TRBJ1-2 . 12 . TRBV29-1 CSVEEGFFGYTF TGCAGCGTTGAGGAGGGATTTTTCGGCTACACCTTC
TRBJ1-1 . 15 TRBD1 TRBV6-2/TRBV6-3 CASSYADRGGPEAFF TGTGCCAGCAGTTACGCGGACAGGGGAGGTCCTGAAGCTTTCTTT
TRBJ1-2 . 14 . TRBV7-9 CASSLSRDLGGYTF TGTGCCAGCAGCTTAAGTAGGGATCTTGGTGGCTACACCTTC
TRBJ1-5 . 13 . TRBV19 CAGRQLSNQPQHF TGTGCCGGGAGACAACTTAGCAATCAGCCCCAGCATTTT
TRBJ2-5 . 15 TRBD1 TRBV19 CASTRDRTLQETQYF TGTGCCAGTACCAGGGACAGGACTCTGCAAGAGACCCAGTACTTC
TRBJ1-1 . 14 . TRBV11-2 CASSLSGKSTEAFF TGTGCCAGCAGCTTATCCGGGAAATCAACTGAAGCTTTCTTT
TRBJ2-3 . 16 . TRBV5-5 CASSFSPREPGLTQYF TGTGCCAGCAGCTTTAGTCCCAGGGAGCCTGGGCTTACGCAGTATTTT
TRBJ2-2 . 17 TRBD1 TRBV4-2 CASTRGGGTGDTGELFF TGTGCCAGCACCAGAGGGGGGGGGACAGGGGACACCGGGGAGCTGTTTTTT
TRBJ2-7 . 17 . TRBV12-5 CASGGVRSERHTYEQYF TGTGCTAGTGGAGGGGTGCGGAGCGAGCGGCACACCTACGAGCAGTACTTC
TRBJ1-2 . 15 . TRBV5-4 CASSSQKDGFYGYTF TGTGCCAGCAGCTCTCAGAAGGACGGATTCTATGGCTACACCTTC
TRBJ2-1 . 16 . TRBV7-8 CASSLGGQSSYNEQFF TGTGCCAGCAGCTTAGGAGGGCAGAGCTCCTACAATGAGCAGTTCTTC
TRBJ1-5 . 12 . TRBV7-2 CASSLDLGPQHF TGTGCCAGCAGCTTAGACCTGGGCCCCCAGCATTTT
TRBJ2-7 . 14 TRBD1 TRBV5-1 CASSLANRGLEQYF TGCGCCAGCAGCTTGGCCAACAGGGGTCTCGAGCAGTACTTC
TRBJ2-7 . 12 . TRBV9 CASSVGVGEQYF TGTGCCAGCAGCGTAGGAGTCGGCGAGCAGTACTTC
TRBJ2-1 . 12 . TRBV12-3/TRBV12-4 CASSLPHNEQFF TGTGCCAGCAGTTTACCCCACAATGAGCAGTTCTTC
TRBJ2-7 few 14 TRBD1 TRBV7-9 CASSRTGTAYEQYF TGTGCCAGCAGCCGTACCGGGACAGCCTACGAGCAGTACTTC
TRBJ2-2 . 18 TRBD1 TRBV5-4 CASSSGQGFSTNTGELFF TGTGCCAGCAGCTCCGGACAGGGATTTTCAACGAACACCGGGGAGCTGTTTTTT
TRBJ1-2 once 14 . TRBV9 CASSVEGGTYGYTF TGTGCCAGCAGCGTAGAGGGGGGGACCTATGGCTACACCTTC
TRBJ2-1 . 15 TRBD2 TRBV7-2 CASSSLAGSYNEQFF TGTGCCAGCAGCTCCCTAGCGGGAAGCTACAATGAGCAGTTCTTC
TRBJ2-5 . 12 TRBD2 TRBV29-1 CSGGPGGETQYF TGCAGCGGGGGCCCGGGGGGAGAGACCCAGTACTTC
TRBJ2-7 . 12 . TRBV7-8 CATAGEEYEQYF TGTGCCACAGCCGGGGAAGAATACGAGCAGTACTTC
TRBJ2-7 . 16 . TRBV18 CASSSMSGGGSYEQYF TGTGCCAGCTCATCTATGTCCGGGGGCGGCTCCTACGAGCAGTACTTC
TRBJ2-5 . 15 TRBD2 TRBV7-6 CASSFGLGSQETQYF TGTGCCAGCAGCTTTGGACTAGGGTCCCAAGAGACCCAGTACTTC
TRBJ2-3 . 15 . TRBV28 CASSLIGPTGGTQYF TGTGCCAGCAGCCTAATAGGACCTACCGGGGGTACGCAGTATTTT
TRBJ2-2 . 15 TRBD1 TRBV2 CASRFNRGDTGELFF TGTGCCAGCAGATTTAACAGGGGGGACACCGGGGAGCTGTTTTTT
TRBJ2-3 . 11 . TRBV19 CASSTGHTQYF TGTGCCAGTAGTACCGGTCATACGCAGTATTTT
TRBJ2-5 . 15 . TRBV27 CASSLGQGYQETQYF TGTGCCAGCAGTTTAGGTCAGGGGTACCAAGAGACCCAGTACTTC
TRBJ1-1 . 17 . TRBV4-1 CASSQQGGRTAITEAFF TGCGCCAGCAGCCAACAAGGTGGGAGGACGGCCATAACTGAAGCTTTCTTT
TRBJ1-6 . 15 . TRBV4-3 CASSQDWGGNSPLHF TGCGCCAGCAGCCAAGATTGGGGAGGGAATTCACCCCTCCACTTT
TRBJ2-7 . 13 . TRBV6-2/TRBV6-3 CASSYGQTYEQYF TGTGCCAGCAGTTACGGACAGACCTACGAGCAGTACTTC
TRBJ2-1 once 13 TRBD1 TRBV5-1 CASSEGQLGEQFF TGCGCCAGCAGCGAGGGACAGCTTGGGGAGCAGTTCTTC